This TCR beta chain was recovered during a study of Ad26.COV2.S vaccination and SARS-CoV-2 variants. The method was immunoSEQ multiplex PCR; TCRdb's version includes in-frame clones alone and lacks a portion of them. The repertoire holds around 380,000 clones, with approximately 91% as singletons. Described treatment: roughly 18 received Ad26.COV2.S at low or high dose, single or two shots; 5 received placebo; per-sample allocation not given. It was on day 63 after the first vaccine or placebo injection that samples were taken. Immunization relied on an Ad26 vector, which expressed Wuhan-strain SARS-CoV-2 spike. As regards this clone: Its antigen is still unknown.

General study results and limits: It was found that vaccine and placebo recipients had similar non-spike TCR breadth.

The sequences come from peripheral blood, collected in a trial of Ad26.COV2.S vaccine versus placebo. This sequence originates from a person between 18 and 59 years old who received the Ad26.COV2.S COVID-19 vaccine or a placebo.

For the CDR3, the DNA is TGTGCCAGCAGCTCCGGACAGGGAAGGTGGGGGGAGACCCAGTACTTC. Residues: CASSSGQGRWGETQYF. This sequence joins TRBV7-6 and TRBJ2-5, with 8 bases fitting TRBD1. Germline-derived CDR1 and CDR2 are SGHVS and FNYEAQ. After removal of 4 bases from V and 5 bases from J, the junction contained 12 bases not matched to a gene. The CDR3 consists of 16 residues.